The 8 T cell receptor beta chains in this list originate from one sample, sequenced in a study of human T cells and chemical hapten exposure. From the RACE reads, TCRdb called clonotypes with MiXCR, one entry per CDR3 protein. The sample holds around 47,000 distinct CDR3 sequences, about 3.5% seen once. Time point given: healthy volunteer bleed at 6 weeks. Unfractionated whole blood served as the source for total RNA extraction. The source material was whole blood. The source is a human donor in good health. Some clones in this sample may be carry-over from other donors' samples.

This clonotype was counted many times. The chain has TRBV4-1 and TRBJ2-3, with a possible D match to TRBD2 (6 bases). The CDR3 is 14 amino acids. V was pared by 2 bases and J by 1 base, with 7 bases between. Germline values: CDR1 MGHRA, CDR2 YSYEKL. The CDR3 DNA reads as TGCGCCAGCAGCCAACCGGGAGGCACAGATACGCAGTATTTT. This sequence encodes CASSQPGGTDTQYF.

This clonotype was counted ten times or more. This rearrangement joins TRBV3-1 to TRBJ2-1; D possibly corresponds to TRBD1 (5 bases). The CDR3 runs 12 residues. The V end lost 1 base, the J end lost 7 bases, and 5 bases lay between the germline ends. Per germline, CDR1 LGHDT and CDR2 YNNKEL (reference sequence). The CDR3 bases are TGTGCCAGCAGCCAAGCAGGGAATGAGCAGTTCTTC. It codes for CASSQAGNEQFF.

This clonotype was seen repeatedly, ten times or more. The CDR3 DNA follows: TGTGCCAGCAGCTTGGAAGGACAGATAAATTCACCCCTCCACTTT. Residues: CASSLEGQINSPLHF. The chain carries TRBV5-8 and TRBJ1-6; TRBD1 might be the D (6 bases). The CDR3 has 15 amino acids. In germline, CDR1 is SGHTS, CDR2 YDEGEE. V was cut by 0 bases and J by 7 bases, with 11 bases left in between.

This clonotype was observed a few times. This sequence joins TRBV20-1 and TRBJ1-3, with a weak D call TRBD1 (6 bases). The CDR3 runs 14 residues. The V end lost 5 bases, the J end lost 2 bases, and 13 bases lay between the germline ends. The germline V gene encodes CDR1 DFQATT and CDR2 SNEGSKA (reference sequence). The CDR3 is CSAFPGTTGNTIYF. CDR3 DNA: TGCAGTGCTTTTCCCGGGACAACTGGAAACACCATATATTTT.

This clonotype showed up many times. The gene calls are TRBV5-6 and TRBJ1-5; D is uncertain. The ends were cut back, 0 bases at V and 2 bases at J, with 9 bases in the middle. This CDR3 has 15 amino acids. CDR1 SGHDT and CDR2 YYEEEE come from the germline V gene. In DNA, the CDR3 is TGTGCCAGCAGCTTGGATGGAGGTGGCAATCAGCCCCAGCATTTT. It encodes CASSLDGGGNQPQHF.

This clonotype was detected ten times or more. The CDR3 loop is CSASGGQPQHF. CDR3 DNA sequence: TGCAGTGCTAGCGGGGGTCAGCCCCAGCATTTT. This chain links TRBV20-1 with TRBJ1-5; a possible D gene is TRBD1 (5 bases). Germline CDR1 reads DFQATT; CDR2 reads SNEGSKA (reference sequence). CDR3 length: 11 amino acids. Trimming stripped 3 bases from V and 6 bases from J, with 6 bases between.

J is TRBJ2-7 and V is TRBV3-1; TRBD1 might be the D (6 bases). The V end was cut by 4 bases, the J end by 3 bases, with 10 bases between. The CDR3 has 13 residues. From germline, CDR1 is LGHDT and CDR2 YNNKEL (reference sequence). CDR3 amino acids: CASSRGQFYEQYF. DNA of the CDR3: TGTGCCAGCAGCCGTGGACAGTTCTACGAGCAGTACTTC.

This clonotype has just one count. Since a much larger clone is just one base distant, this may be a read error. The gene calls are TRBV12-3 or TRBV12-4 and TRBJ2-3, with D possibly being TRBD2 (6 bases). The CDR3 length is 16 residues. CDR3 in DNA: TGTGCCAGCAGTACCCGACAGAGAACTAGCATAGATACGCAGTATTTT. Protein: CASSTRQRTSIDTQYF.